This entry lists 24 T cell receptor beta chains sequenced from one sample in a study of cytomegalovirus exposure and HLA in healthy donors. The protocol was immunoSEQ multiplex PCR, while the TCRdb copy is restricted to in-frame clones and leaves out a portion. Among around 240,000 clones listed, 90% were seen once. The sequencing sample was made of PBMCs. These receptors came from a woman aged 18 to 35 in good health and CMV-seronegative.

The chain employs TRBV4-3 and TRBJ2-2, with 8 positions matching TRBD1. CDR3 length: 16 amino acids. The V gene's germline CDR1 is LGHNA and CDR2 YSLEER. V lost 0 bases to trimming and J lost 4 bases; unmatched junction nucleotides: 4. CDR3 in amino acids: CASSQDGTGVTGELFF. CDR3 sequence (DNA): TGCGCCAGCAGCCAAGATGGGACAGGCGTCACCGGGGAGCTGTTTTTT.

The CDR3, as DNA: TGTGCCAGCAGTCGGGACAACTCCTACGAGCAGTACGTC. Protein sequence: CASSRDNSYEQYV. V gene TRBV28 combines with J gene TRBJ2-7, with D possibly being TRBD1 (6 bases). Germline V lookup: CDR1 MDHEN, CDR2 SYDVKM. CDR3 length equals 13 residues. The V end was cut by 5 bases, the J end by 0 bases, with 8 bases between.

The chain recombines TRBV23-1 with TRBJ2-7; D might be TRBD2 (6 bases). TRBV23-1 is an open reading frame, and its role is uncertain. This CDR3 is 16 amino acids long. V was pared by 0 bases and J by 0 bases, with 12 bases between. This CDR3 reads CASSQSRRDCSYEQYV. The DNA of the CDR3 is TGCGCCAGCAGTCAATCGCGGAGGGACTGCTCCTACGAGCAGTACGTC.

CDR3 in DNA: TGTGCCAGCAGATCCCTAGCCGAGACCCAGTACTTC. This encodes CASRSLAETQYF. The chain carries TRBV2 and TRBJ2-5, with D perhaps matching TRBD2 (5 bases). V lost 6 bases to trimming and J lost 5 bases, with 10 bases between them. Germline loops: CDR1 SNHLY, CDR2 FYNNEI. The CDR3 is made up of 12 amino acids.

This chain connects TRBV28 to TRBJ1-5; weak D call: TRBD1 (6 bases). Trimming removed 5 bases at V and 0 bases at J, with 17 bases between. There are 17 residues in the CDR3. Looked up from germline, CDR1 is MDHEN and CDR2 is SYDVKM. The CDR3 loop is CASSLLNDRFSNQPQHF. CDR3 bases: TGTGCCAGCAGTCTTCTAAACGACAGGTTTAGCAATCAGCCCCAGCATTTT.

The chain couples TRBV4-1 to TRBJ2-7; TRBD1 aligns across 8 bases. The V and J ends lost 3 bases and 3 bases, in that order; junction bases with no gene match: 1. Germline V lookup: CDR1 MGHRA, CDR2 YSYEKL. The CDR3 runs to 13 residues. The CDR3 DNA reads TGCGCCAGCAGCCATGGACAGGGCTACGAGCAGTACGTC. It codes for CASSHGQGYEQYV.

This sequence joins TRBV23-1 and TRBJ2-7, with 8 bases lining up with TRBD2. TRBV23-1 is treated as an ORF (open reading frame) with a function not yet certain. This CDR3 spans 16 amino acids. The J segment lost 3 bases and the V segment lost 6 bases, leaving 13 bases of the junction unmatched. The CDR3 protein is CASRSGGPRDYYEQYF. The CDR3 DNA reads as TGCGCCAGCAGATCGGGGGGGCCCCGGGACTACTACGAGCAGTACTTC.

V gene TRBV14 combines with J gene TRBJ2-7, with TRBD2 as a possible D gene (6 bases). V was trimmed by 3 bases and J by 4 bases, leaving 7 bases between them. This CDR3 has 12 residues. Looked up from germline, CDR1 is SGHDN and CDR2 is FVKESK. In DNA, the CDR3 is TGTGCCAGCAGCCAGGGGGGTTACGAGCAGTACTTC. Amino acids: CASSQGGYEQYF.

This clone was seen a few times. The gene calls are TRBV27 and TRBJ1-6; 12 bases match TRBD1. The J segment lost 7 bases and the V segment lost 5 bases, leaving 6 bases of the junction unmatched. Per germline, CDR1 MNHEY and CDR2 SMNVEV (reference sequence). This CDR3 is built from 16 residues. The CDR3 is CASSRTGTGGNSPLHF. The CDR3 DNA is TGTGCCAGCAGTAGAACCGGGACAGGGGGCAATTCACCCCTCCACTTT.

This chain's CDR3 is CASSLGTGGLYEQYF. The CDR3 DNA sequence: TGTGCCAGCAGCTTAGGGACAGGGGGCTTATACGAGCAGTACTTC. The chain recombines TRBV7-3 with TRBJ2-7; 12 nucleotides match TRBD1. V gave up 2 bases and J gave up 4 bases; unmatched junction bases: 3. CDR1 SGHTA and CDR2 FQGTGA come from the germline V gene. This CDR3 has 15 residues.

On this clone: The sample holds other DNA sequences that translate to the same CDR3. The rearrangement links TRBV27 to TRBJ1-2, with 7 bases aligning to TRBD1. Germline CDR1 MNHEY, CDR2 SMNVEV (reference sequence). V shed 6 bases, J shed 4 bases, and the junction held 5 bases outside the gene matches. The CDR3 length is 13 residues. The CDR3 region has the DNA TGTGCCAGCAGCCTCACAGGGGTCTATGGCTACACCTTC. This translates into CASSLTGVYGYTF.

The DNA of the CDR3 is TGTGCCAGCAGCTCCCTTGTAGGGGACAGGGGCGCCGACTATGGCTACACCTTC. Translated, it gives CASSSLVGDRGADYGYTF. The J gene is TRBJ1-2, the V gene TRBV7-9, with 10 bases fitting TRBD1. Germline trimming cut 4 bases from V and 3 bases from J; bases unmatched to any gene: 14. The CDR3 runs 18 residues. The germline gives CDR1 SEHNR, CDR2 FQNEAQ (reference sequence).

V and J are TRBV6-5 and TRBJ2-3, with 9 bases lining up with TRBD2. Germline CDR1 and CDR2: MNHEY and SVGAGI. The CDR3 totals 14 residues. V lost 6 bases to trimming and J lost 1 base; unmatched junction nucleotides: 2. The CDR3 nucleotides read TGTGCCAGCAGAAAGCGGGGGGGCACAGATACGCAGTATTTT. Translating it yields CASRKRGGTDTQYF.

The V call is TRBV4-1, the J call TRBJ1-1; D perhaps matches TRBD1 (5 bases). The CDR3 is 17 residues long. Germline V lookup: CDR1 MGHRA, CDR2 YSYEKL. Trimming removed 0 bases at V and 5 bases at J, with 19 bases between. CDR3 loop: CASSQDITSGFGTEAFF. The CDR3 DNA is TGCGCCAGCAGCCAAGATATCACTTCAGGGTTCGGGACTGAAGCTTTCTTT.

For this clone: The sample holds other DNA sequences that translate to the same CDR3. The gene calls are TRBV19 and TRBJ1-1; 7 nucleotides align to TRBD1. The CDR3 contains 14 residues. CDR1 is LNHDA, CDR2 SQIVND, per germline (reference sequence). The V segment lost 4 bases and the J segment 1 base; nucleotides outside the gene matches: 3. For the CDR3, the DNA is TGTGCCAGTAGTAGGACAGGCCGGAACACTGAAGCTTTCTTT. Residues: CASSRTGRNTEAFF.

V and J are TRBV5-1 and TRBJ2-1, with D tentatively TRBD1 (5 bases). CDR3 size: 13 residues. The V end was cut by 5 bases, the J end by 7 bases, with 13 bases between. In germline, CDR1 is SGHRS, CDR2 YFSETQ. CDR3 in DNA: TGCGCCAGCAGTAGGACAATTGGGAATGAGCAGTTCTTC. Translated, it gives CASSRTIGNEQFF.

This rearrangement joins TRBV5-1 to TRBJ1-1, with 7 nucleotides matching TRBD1. This CDR3 region has 14 residues. Trimming at V came to 4 bases and at J to 3 bases, leaving 6 bases not matched to a gene. Germline V gene sequence: CDR1 SGHRS, CDR2 YFSETQ. This CDR3 is CASSPRDRYTEAFF. CDR3 nucleotide sequence: TGCGCCAGCAGCCCCAGGGACAGATACACTGAAGCTTTCTTT. The full variable domain, completed using reference TRBV5-1 and TRBJ1-1, is KAGVTQTPRYLIKTRGQQVTLSCSPISGHRSVSWYQQTPGQGLQFLFEYFSETQRNKGNFPGRFSGRQFSNSRSEMNVSTLELGDSALYLCASSPRDRYTEAFFGQGTRLTVV.

The chain links TRBV7-2 to TRBJ2-5; 7 nucleotides agree with TRBD2. J lost 2 bases, V lost 4 bases, and 4 bases had no gene match. In germline, CDR1 is SGHTA, CDR2 FQGNSA. This CDR3 has 14 amino acids. This CDR3 reads CASSSGLGQETQYF. The CDR3 nucleotides are TGTGCCAGCAGCTCAGGACTAGGTCAAGAGACCCAGTACTTC.

This CDR3 reads CASAWTLTNTEAFF. In nucleotides, the CDR3 is TGTGCCAGCGCCTGGACACTCACGAACACTGAAGCTTTCTTT. The J gene is TRBJ1-1, the V gene TRBV2; maybe TRBD1 (5 bases). The CDR3 is 14 amino acids. Germline V gene sequence: CDR1 SNHLY, CDR2 FYNNEI. Trimming left V 8 bases short and J 1 base short, with 14 bases between.

The rearrangement uses TRBV15 and TRBJ1-5; the D is unclear. In germline, CDR1 is LNHNV, CDR2 YYDKDF (reference sequence). The ends were cut back, 3 bases at V and 0 bases at J, with 3 bases in the middle. CDR3 length equals 13 residues. The chain's CDR3 is CATSSNSNQPQHF. CDR3 coding DNA: TGTGCCACCAGCAGTAATAGCAATCAGCCCCAGCATTTT.

The chain is built from TRBV30 and TRBJ1-1; D not resolved. Germline V lookup: CDR1 GTSNPN, CDR2 SVGIG (reference sequence). The V end was cut by 0 bases, the J end by 0 bases, with 5 bases between. This CDR3 has 13 residues. The CDR3 reads CAWSVEMNTEAFF. CDR3 coding DNA: TGTGCCTGGAGTGTTGAGATGAACACTGAAGCTTTCTTT.

This clone was observed once. The chain recombines TRBV5-6 with TRBJ1-1; 10 bases are a match to TRBD1. The CDR3 spans 15 residues. After removal of 5 bases from V and 3 bases from J, the junction contained 7 bases not matched to a gene. The V gene's germline CDR1 is SGHDT and CDR2 YYEEEE. The CDR3 loop reads CASRLIGTGDTEAFF. The DNA for the CDR3 is TGTGCCAGCAGGTTGATCGGGACAGGGGACACTGAAGCTTTCTTT.

The V and J genes are TRBV7-9 and TRBJ1-2, with D uncertain. This CDR3 is 15 amino acids long. Trimming shortened V by 1 base and J by 3 bases, and 12 bases separated the two germline ends. Germline V gene lookup returns CDR1 SEHNR and CDR2 FQNEAQ (reference sequence). The CDR3 nucleotides read TGTGCCAGCAGCTTAGTTCGGGGATCCGACTATGGCTACACCTTC. Translated: CASSLVRGSDYGYTF.

The chain employs TRBV4-1 and TRBJ1-3; a weak D match, TRBD1 (6 bases). The germline V gene has CDR1 MGHRA and CDR2 YSYEKL. V lost 4 bases and J 4 bases, leaving 14 bases between the germline ends. CDR3 length: 15 amino acids. In nucleotides, the CDR3 is TGCGCCAGCAGCCGACAGACAGGAACGGGAAACACCATATATTTT. Translated: CASSRQTGTGNTIYF.